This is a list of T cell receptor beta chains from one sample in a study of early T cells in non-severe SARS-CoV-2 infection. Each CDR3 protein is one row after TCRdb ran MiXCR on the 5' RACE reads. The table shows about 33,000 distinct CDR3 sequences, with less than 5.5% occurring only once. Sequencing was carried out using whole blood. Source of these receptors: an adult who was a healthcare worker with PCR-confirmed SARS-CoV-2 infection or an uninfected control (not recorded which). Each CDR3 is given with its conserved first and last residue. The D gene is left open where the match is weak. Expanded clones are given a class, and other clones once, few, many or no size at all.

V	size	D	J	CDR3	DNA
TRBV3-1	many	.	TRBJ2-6	CASNLRSGSGANVLTF	TGTGCCAGCAACCTGAGGTCAGGGTCAGGGGCCAACGTCCTGACTTTC
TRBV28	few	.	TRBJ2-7	CASSSFQGNGNEQYF	TGTGCCAGCAGCTCCTTTCAGGGAAATGGGAACGAGCAGTACTTC
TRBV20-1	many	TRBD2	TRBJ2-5	CSASVTGGAVETQYF	TGCAGTGCTAGTGTCACGGGGGGGGCAGTAGAGACCCAGTACTTC
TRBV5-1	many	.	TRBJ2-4	CASSLELAKNIQYF	TGCGCCAGCAGCTTGGAGTTAGCCAAAAACATTCAGTACTTC
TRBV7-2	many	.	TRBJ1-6	CASSLGVSPLHF	TGTGCCAGCAGCTTAGGGGTTTCACCCCTCCACTTT
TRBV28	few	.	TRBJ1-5	CAIAGRGNQPQHF	TGTGCCATCGCGGGGAGAGGCAATCAGCCCCAGCATTTT
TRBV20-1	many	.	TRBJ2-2	CSARDRLAITGELFF	TGCAGTGCTAGAGATCGGCTAGCGATCACCGGGGAGCTGTTTTTT
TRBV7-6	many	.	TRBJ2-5	CASSLGSGVALETQYF	TGTGCCAGCAGCTTAGGTTCAGGGGTCGCATTGGAGACCCAGTACTTC
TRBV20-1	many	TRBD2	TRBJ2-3	CSARTSGGAAHTQYF	TGCAGTGCTAGGACTAGCGGGGGGGCCGCACATACGCAGTATTTT
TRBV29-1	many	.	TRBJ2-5	CSVLPPGHLQETQYF	TGCAGCGTACTCCCGCCGGGACACCTACAAGAGACCCAGTACTTC
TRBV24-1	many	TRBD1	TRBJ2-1	CATSDPGQFNNEQFF	TGTGCCACCAGTGACCCGGGACAGTTTAACAATGAGCAGTTCTTC
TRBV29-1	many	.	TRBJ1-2	CSVEGPDYGYTF	TGCAGCGTTGAGGGGCCCGACTATGGCTACACCTTC
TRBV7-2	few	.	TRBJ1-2	CASSLEVGGYTF	TGTGCCAGCAGCTTAGAAGTCGGCGGCTACACCTTC
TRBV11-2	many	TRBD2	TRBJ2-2	CASSRGTSGGLAGELFF	TGTGCCAGCAGCCGTGGGACTAGCGGGGGACTAGCCGGGGAGCTGTTTTTT
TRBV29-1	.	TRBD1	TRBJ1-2	CSVRTGGNYGYTF	TGCAGCGTAAGGACAGGGGGCAACTATGGCTACACCTTC
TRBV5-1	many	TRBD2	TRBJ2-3	CASSTDPGLAGQMGTDTQYF	TGCGCCAGCAGCACAGACCCGGGACTAGCGGGCCAAATGGGTACAGATACGCAGTATTTT